This passage covers 17 T cell receptor beta chains from one sample sequenced in a study of shared clonotypes between healthy human individuals. The protocol was immunoSEQ multiplex PCR, while the TCRdb copy is restricted to in-frame clones and leaves out a portion. Here the sample spans about 660,000 clones, approximately 74% being singletons. The sequencing input was memory CD4+ T cells sorted from blood. Subset given: CD45RA-negative fraction. The receptors originated from a woman in her 30s in good health.

The sample holds one count of this clone. CDR3 residues: CASSLETGAREQYF. In nucleotides, the CDR3 is TGTGCCAGCAGTCTAGAGACAGGGGCCCGCGAGCAGTACTTC. The chain is built from TRBV7-9 and TRBJ2-7, with TRBD1 identical over 8 bases. CDR1 is SEHNR and CDR2 is FQNEAQ in the germline V gene (reference sequence). J was trimmed by 6 bases and V by 6 bases; bases with no gene match: 10. This CDR3 contains 14 residues.

This clone has only one observation. The rearrangement joins TRBV5-4 to TRBJ2-4; TRBD1 matches 7 bases. J was trimmed by 0 bases and V by 5 bases; bases with no gene match: 11. This CDR3 contains 17 residues. Germline V CDR1 and CDR2: SGHNT, YYREEE (reference sequence). CDR3 loop: CASSDTGARVAKNIQYF. Written as DNA, the CDR3 is TGTGCCAGCAGTGATACAGGGGCGCGGGTAGCCAAAAACATTCAGTACTTC.

V is TRBV19 and J is TRBJ1-5, with unresolved D. The V end was cut by 3 bases, the J end by 9 bases, with 15 bases between. Germline V gives CDR1 LNHDA, CDR2 SQIVND (reference sequence). The CDR3 has 14 residues. CDR3 sequence reads: CASSILPGKSPQHF. In DNA form, the CDR3 reads TGTGCCAGTAGTATTTTGCCGGGTAAATCGCCCCAGCATTTT.

V and J are TRBV29-1 and TRBJ2-3, with D perhaps TRBD2 (6 bases). Trimming cost V 6 bases and J 0 bases, with 16 bases left between them. The CDR3 has 15 residues. CDR1 SQVTM and CDR2 ANQGSEA come from the germline V gene. DNA for the CDR3: TGCAGCGTCACCCTCGGGAGCAGAAGCACAGATACGCAGTATTTT. Translating gives CSVTLGSRSTDTQYF.

This clone was recorded once. V gene TRBV21-1 combines with J gene TRBJ2-7; the table calls TRBD2, which could not be checked here. TRBV21-1 is classified as a pseudogene. CDR3 length equals 16 residues. CDR3 in amino acids: CASSKHSGAPGYEQYF. The CDR3, as DNA: TGTGCCAGCAGCAAACATAGTGGAGCCCCGGGCTACGAGCAGTACTTC.

This sequence joins TRBV10-1 and TRBJ1-4; D not certain. The CDR3 runs 14 residues. Trimming left V 0 bases short and J 5 bases short, with 7 bases between. The germline V gene encodes CDR1 WNHNN and CDR2 SYGVQD (reference sequence). CDR3 residues: CASSESTANEKLFF. CDR3 bases: TGCGCCAGCAGTGAGTCGACCGCAAATGAAAAACTGTTTTTT.

V and J are TRBV6-5 and TRBJ2-2; 14 bases match TRBD2. The CDR3 totals 15 residues. The germline gives CDR1 MNHEY, CDR2 SVGAGI. Germline trimming cut 5 bases from V and 5 bases from J; bases unmatched to any gene: 1. The CDR3 DNA follows: TGTGCCAGCAGTAGGACTAGCGGGAGGACCGGGGAGCTGTTTTTT. Its protein product is CASSRTSGRTGELFF.

The V call is TRBV14, the J call TRBJ2-1; 10 positions match TRBD2. CDR3 length: 16 amino acids. V shed 4 bases and J 3 bases; nucleotides not matched to a gene: 6. Germline values: CDR1 SGHDN, CDR2 FVKESK. CDR3 residues: CASSLFLAGDYNEQFF. CDR3 bases: TGTGCCAGCAGCCTTTTCCTAGCGGGAGACTACAATGAGCAGTTCTTC.

The chain joins TRBV15 to TRBJ2-2; 9 bases are shared with TRBD2. This CDR3 has 17 residues. The germline V gene encodes CDR1 LNHNV and CDR2 YYDKDF (reference sequence). J was trimmed by 6 bases and V by 2 bases; bases with no gene match: 10. The CDR3 DNA sequence: TGTGCCACCAGCAGACCTAGCGGGAACGAAATTGCCGGGGAGCTGTTTTTT. Translating gives CATSRPSGNEIAGELFF.

The chain has TRBV6-6 and TRBJ2-3, with no clear D. The CDR3 totals 15 residues. The germline V gene encodes CDR1 MNHNY and CDR2 SVGAGI (reference sequence). Trimming removed 0 bases from V and 4 bases from J, with 11 bases in between. The CDR3 reads CASSYSFQPPDTQYF. The CDR3 nucleotides are TGTGCCAGCAGTTACTCTTTCCAGCCCCCAGATACGCAGTATTTT.

The V and J genes are TRBV2 and TRBJ2-4, with a possible D match to TRBD2 (6 bases). This CDR3 is 12 amino acids long. The V end was cut by 7 bases, the J end by 8 bases, with 12 bases between. Per germline, CDR1 SNHLY and CDR2 FYNNEI. DNA for the CDR3: TGTGCCAGCACTCTAGCGAGTCACATTCAGTACTTC. Translating gives CASTLASHIQYF. Based on the CDR3 plus reference TRBV2 and TRBJ2-4, the full variable domain is EPEVTQTPSHQVTQMGQEVILRCVPISNHLYFYWYRQILGQKVEFLVSFYNNEISEKSEIFDDQFSVERPDGSNFTLKIRSTKLEDSAMYFCASTLASHIQYFGAGTRLSVL.

This clone was seen a single time. V usage is TRBV14 and J usage is TRBJ2-3, with unresolved D. CDR3 length equals 13 residues. The V gene's germline CDR1 is SGHDN and CDR2 FVKESK. V dropped 1 base and J dropped 4 bases, with 6 bases sitting between them. The CDR3 reads CASSQGPADTQYF. CDR3 coding DNA: TGTGCCAGCAGCCAAGGTCCGGCAGATACGCAGTATTTT.

This chain links TRBV19 with TRBJ1-4; possibly TRBD1 for D (5 bases). V was clipped by 5 bases and J by 8 bases, with 15 bases between them. The CDR3 length is 14 residues. Germline V lookup: CDR1 LNHDA, CDR2 SQIVND (reference sequence). The CDR3 DNA reads TGTGCCAGTAGTCCCCGGACGGGGGGAGAAAAACTGTTTTTT. Its translation is CASSPRTGGEKLFF.

Comment on this clone: Sequence at one end of the junction differs from germline and may be a read error. The rearrangement links TRBV28 to TRBJ1-2; D is unresolved. CDR1 and CDR2 (germline): MDHEN, SYDVKM. The CDR3 has 12 residues. The CDR3, as DNA: TGTGCCAGCAGTTTTGAGGCAGGACCCTTCCGCTTC. It is translated as CASSFEAGPFRF.

Of note for this clone: This could be a read error, since a much larger clone is one nucleotide away. This specimen includes other DNA sequences encoding the same CDR3. The rearrangement joins TRBV7-9 to TRBJ1-2; D gene unclear. Germline CDR1 reads SEHNR; CDR2 reads FQNEAQ (reference sequence). V was trimmed by 1 base and J by 2 bases, leaving 5 bases between them. This CDR3 contains 13 residues. CDR3: CASSLDGNYGYTF. CDR3 DNA sequence: TGTGCCAGCAGCTTAGACGGAAACTATGGCTACACCTTC. Variable domain in full (rest from reference TRBV7-9 and TRBJ1-2): DTGVSQNPRHKITKRGQNVTFRCDPISEHNRLYWYRQTLGQGPEFLTYFQNEAQLEKSRLLSDRFSAERPKGSFSTLEIQRTEQGDSAMYLCASSLDGNYGYTFGSGTRLTVV.

This rearrangement joins TRBV28 to TRBJ1-5; D is possibly TRBD1 (5 bases). CDR3 length: 17 amino acids. Germline V lookup: CDR1 MDHEN, CDR2 SYDVKM. Trimming shortened V by 3 bases and J by 0 bases, and 15 bases separated the two germline ends. This chain's CDR3 is CASSLVQGKDSNQPQHF. As DNA, the CDR3 is TGTGCCAGCAGTTTGGTTCAGGGCAAGGATAGCAATCAGCCCCAGCATTTT.

This sequence joins TRBV28 and TRBJ2-7; 9 bases align to TRBD1. CDR3 length: 14 amino acids. Germline CDR1 reads MDHEN; CDR2 reads SYDVKM. V lost 5 bases, J lost 2 bases, and 4 bases stayed unmatched. The CDR3 DNA is TGTGCCAGCAGTCGCGGGACAGGGACCTACGAGCAGTACTTC. Translating it yields CASSRGTGTYEQYF.